The 24 T cell receptor beta chains listed next were all sequenced from one sample in a study of beta chain features in type 1 diabetes. Investigators reverse transcribed all isolated RNA, so they sequenced expressed TCRB transcripts. TCRdb's table, derived via immunoSEQ multiplex PCR, lists solely in-frame clones and lacks some. Of around 350,000 clones detected, over 9.5% appear once; the ten largest clones hold more than 0.015%. The specimen was naive CD4+ T cells from blood. These receptors originate from a young man in good health.

The chain combines TRBV18 with TRBJ1-1, with D maybe TRBD1 (6 bases). V was cut by 5 bases and J by 4 bases, with 20 bases left in between. The CDR3 contains 16 residues. Germline V gene sequence: CDR1 KGHSH, CDR2 LQKENI. The CDR3 spells CASSNQGAGAVTEAFF. DNA of the CDR3: TGTGCCAGCTCAAACCAAGGAGCGGGGGCGGTCACTGAAGCTTTCTTT.

This clone was seen a handful of times. This rearrangement joins TRBV28 to TRBJ1-4, with a tentative D call TRBD1 (5 bases). This CDR3 contains 14 residues. In germline, CDR1 is MDHEN, CDR2 SYDVKM. V was cut by 6 bases and J by 6 bases, with 14 bases left in between. CDR3 sequence: CASREDTGYEKLFF. DNA for the CDR3: TGTGCCAGCAGGGAAGACACAGGTTATGAAAAACTGTTTTTT.

CDR3 protein: CSVATSGAKNIQYF. CDR3 nucleotide sequence: TGCAGCGTTGCGACTAGCGGGGCAAAAAACATTCAGTACTTC. This chain connects TRBV29-1 to TRBJ2-4; TRBD2 matches 11 bases. V dropped 4 bases and J dropped 4; count of bases not matched to a gene: 3. The CDR3 is made up of 14 amino acids. Germline V gene data show CDR1 as SQVTM and CDR2 as ANQGSEA.

This chain joins TRBV30 and TRBJ1-1; 10 bases align to TRBD1. Trimming took 4 bases from V and 7 from J; bases not matched to a gene: 6. The CDR3 contains 13 residues. Germline CDR1 is GTSNPN and CDR2 is SVGIG (reference sequence). CDR3 sequence (DNA): TGTGCCTGGAACCCCGACAGGGGGCATGAAGCTTTCTTT. Translated, it gives CAWNPDRGHEAFF.

This clone was seen a few times. This chain connects TRBV19 to TRBJ1-1; no definite D call. The CDR3 is 14 amino acids. Germline CDR1 is LNHDA and CDR2 is SQIVND (reference sequence). V lost 5 bases and J lost 3, with 13 bases in between. In nucleotides, the CDR3 is TGTGCCAGTAGTCTATATCAGGCTTACACTGAAGCTTTCTTT. Translation gives CASSLYQAYTEAFF.

The chain combines TRBV5-1 with TRBJ2-5; D gene ambiguous. Germline values: CDR1 SGHRS, CDR2 YFSETQ. The CDR3 is 13 residues long. With 1 base removed from V and 5 bases from J, the gap between germline ends came to 9 bases. Here the CDR3 DNA reads TGCGCCAGCAGCTTGAGTCGGTCGGAGACCCAGTACTTC. Encoded protein: CASSLSRSETQYF. Supplemented by reference TRBV5-1 and TRBJ2-5, the full variable domain reads KAGVTQTPRYLIKTRGQQVTLSCSPISGHRSVSWYQQTPGQGLQFLFEYFSETQRNKGNFPGRFSGRQFSNSRSEMNVSTLELGDSALYLCASSLSRSETQYFGPGTRLLVL.

The sample holds a few counts of this clone. The V and J genes are TRBV7-2 and TRBJ2-1; 9 bases match TRBD2. Germline values: CDR1 SGHTA, CDR2 FQGNSA. This CDR3 contains 15 residues. Unmatched junction bases numbered 5, after V lost 4 bases and J lost 4 bases. In DNA, the CDR3 is TGTGCCAGCAGCTCCTCTAGCGGGACATACAATGAGCAGTTCTTC. Translating gives CASSSSSGTYNEQFF.

This clone was picked up a small number of times. V gene TRBV5-5 combines with J gene TRBJ2-2, with D possibly being TRBD2 (5 bases). Per germline, CDR1 SGHKS and CDR2 YYEKEE (reference sequence). This CDR3 region has 15 residues. Trimming took off 1 base at V and 6 bases at J, with 13 bases between the two ends. This chain's CDR3 is CASSLPSSRAGELFF. CDR3 bases: TGTGCCAGCAGCTTGCCAAGCTCGAGGGCCGGGGAGCTGTTTTTT.

This clone appeared a few times. The chain recombines TRBV6-5 with TRBJ2-4; a weak D match, TRBD1 (5 bases). The CDR3 is 16 amino acids. Trimming left V 4 bases short and J 1 base short, with 14 bases between. The germline gives CDR1 MNHEY, CDR2 SVGAGI. The CDR3: CASSFTFSGAKNIQYF. CDR3 coding DNA: TGTGCCAGCAGTTTTACGTTTTCAGGGGCCAAAAACATTCAGTACTTC.

The chain carries TRBV7-6 and TRBJ2-6; 7 bases agree with TRBD2. V lost 2 bases and J lost 3; bases outside the gene matches: 4. This CDR3 region has 16 residues. Germline-derived CDR1 and CDR2 are SGHVS and FNYEAQ. CDR3 amino acids: CASSLTSGGGANVLTF. In DNA, the CDR3 is TGTGCCAGCAGCTTAACGTCGGGGGGTGGGGCCAACGTCCTGACTTTC. Full variable domain (outside the CDR3, taken from reference TRBV7-6 and TRBJ2-6): GAGVSQSPRYKVTKRGQDVALRCDPISGHVSLYWYRQALGQGPEFLTYFNYEAQQDKSGLPNDRFSAERPEGSISTLTIQRTEQRDSAMYRCASSLTSGGGANVLTFGAGSRLTVL.

The chain couples TRBV7-9 to TRBJ1-4; D possibly corresponds to TRBD1 (6 bases). This CDR3 comprises 14 residues. V lost 4 bases to trimming and J lost 5 bases, with 11 bases between them. Germline assignment: CDR1 SEHNR and CDR2 FQNEAQ (reference sequence). The CDR3, as DNA: TGTGCCAGCAGCTCCGGGACACAGAATGAAAAACTGTTTTTT. It specifies CASSSGTQNEKLFF.

The genes are TRBV7-2 and TRBJ2-5; 7 positions match TRBD2. The germline CDR1 and CDR2 sequences are SGHTA and FQGNSA. The V and J ends lost 5 bases and 4 bases, in that order; junction bases with no gene match: 10. This CDR3 has 15 residues. The CDR3 bases are TGTGCCAGCAGCCTTTTAAGCGGGACTGGAGAGACCCAGTACTTC. Translated, it gives CASSLLSGTGETQYF. Based on the CDR3 plus reference TRBV7-2 and TRBJ2-5, the full variable domain is GAGVSQSPSNKVTEKGKDVELRCDPISGHTALYWYRQSLGQGLEFLIYFQGNSAPDKSGLPSDRFSAERTGGSVSTLTIQRTQQEDSAVYLCASSLLSGTGETQYFGPGTRLLVL.

The J gene is TRBJ1-1, the V gene TRBV30; 8 bases fit TRBD1. V shed 2 bases, J shed 0 bases, and the junction held 2 bases outside the gene matches. Germline lookup yields CDR1 GTSNPN and CDR2 SVGIG (reference sequence). The CDR3 has 14 amino acids. The CDR3 nucleotides read TGTGCCTGGAGTAGGGACAGGATGAACACTGAAGCTTTCTTT. This encodes CAWSRDRMNTEAFF.

In its sample, this clone was seen a few times. The V call is TRBV11-2, the J call TRBJ1-6, with D unclear. Trimming took off 3 bases at V and 7 bases at J, with 4 bases between the two ends. CDR1 and CDR2 from the germline V gene are SGHAT and FQNNGV. The length of the CDR3 is 12 residues. The CDR3: CASSLRNSPLHF. The CDR3 coding sequence is TGTGCCAGCAGCTTGAGGAATTCACCCCTCCACTTT. The entire variable domain, with the rest obtained from reference TRBV11-2 and TRBJ1-6, is as follows: EAGVAQSPRYKIIEKRQSVAFWCNPISGHATLYWYQQILGQGPKLLIQFQNNGVVDDSQLPKDRFSAERLKGVDSTLKIQPAKLEDSAVYLCASSLRNSPLHFGNGTRLTVT.

J is TRBJ1-2 and V is TRBV7-9; 8 bases are a match to TRBD1. This CDR3 comprises 18 residues. Germline loops: CDR1 SEHNR, CDR2 FQNEAQ (reference sequence). With 6 bases clipped from V and 4 bases from J, the junction kept 19 bases outside the gene matches. The CDR3, as DNA: TGTGCCAGCAGACCCGCAGGGGGCGCATTCGGACGCTCCTATGGCTACACCTTC. Its translation is CASRPAGGAFGRSYGYTF.

The rearrangement joins TRBV7-3 to TRBJ2-5, with TRBD1 matching over 7 bases. J gave up 5 bases and V 3 bases, and 6 bases lay outside the gene matches. The germline gives CDR1 SGHTA, CDR2 FQGTGA. The CDR3 runs 14 residues. Here the CDR3 DNA reads TGTGCCAGCAGCTTGGCTGGACAGGCGGAGACCCAGTACTTC. Amino acid sequence: CASSLAGQAETQYF.

This clone was detected only a few times. The chain recombines TRBV18 with TRBJ2-1, with a tentative D call TRBD1 (6 bases). The V gene's germline CDR1 is KGHSH and CDR2 LQKENI. There are 14 residues in the CDR3. Between the trimmed V and J ends, which lost 5 bases and 8 bases, there was a span of 16 bases. This CDR3 is CASSAFDEGDEQFF. The CDR3, as DNA: TGTGCCAGCTCAGCATTCGATGAGGGGGATGAGCAGTTCTTC.

The chain links TRBV30 to TRBJ2-1; D may be TRBD2 (6 bases). Germline lookup yields CDR1 GTSNPN and CDR2 SVGIG (reference sequence). The CDR3 has 13 residues. With 5 bases removed from V and 2 bases from J, the gap between germline ends came to 10 bases. The CDR3 nucleotides are TGTGCCTGGGTGGGGGGACCCTACAATGAGCAGTTCTTC. It codes for CAWVGGPYNEQFF.

The chain is built from TRBV28 and TRBJ2-7; D might be TRBD1 (6 bases). Germline CDR1 and CDR2: MDHEN and SYDVKM. This CDR3 comprises 14 residues. V gave up 2 bases and J gave up 3 bases, with 11 bases separating them. The CDR3 sequence: CASSLTGTNYEQYF. The CDR3 nucleotides are TGTGCCAGCAGTTTAACAGGGACGAACTACGAGCAGTACTTC.

This clone has only a few counts. The rearrangement uses TRBV7-3 and TRBJ2-1; TRBD2 matches at 8 bases. CDR1 is SGHTA and CDR2 is FQGTGA in the germline V gene. The CDR3 sequence is 16 residues long. After removal of 3 bases from V and 6 bases from J, the junction contained 10 bases not matched to a gene. CDR3 DNA sequence: TGTGCCAGCAGCTTCGGGGGGAGCGGGAGCGTCAATGAGCAGTTCTTC. This encodes CASSFGGSGSVNEQFF. Combining the CDR3 with reference TRBV7-3 and TRBJ2-1 gives the whole variable domain GAGVSQTPSNKVTEKGKYVELRCDPISGHTALYWYRQSLGQGPEFLIYFQGTGAADDSGLPNDRFFAVRPEGSVSTLKIQRTERGDSAVYLCASSFGGSGSVNEQFFGPGTRLTVL.

This clone was found a few times. V is TRBV19 and J is TRBJ2-3, with D unclear. This CDR3 region has 14 residues. The germline V gene encodes CDR1 LNHDA and CDR2 SQIVND (reference sequence). Between the trimmed V and J ends, which lost 5 bases and 0 bases, there was a span of 9 bases. CDR3 region: CASSAPPSTDTQYF. As DNA, the CDR3 is TGTGCCAGTAGTGCGCCACCTAGCACAGATACGCAGTATTTT.

This clone has a handful of counts. The chain employs TRBV6-5 and TRBJ2-5; 11 nucleotides agree with TRBD2. The germline gives CDR1 MNHEY, CDR2 SVGAGI. The CDR3 runs 15 residues. The V gene end was trimmed by 4 bases and the J gene end by 5 bases; junction bases not matched to a gene: 6. The CDR3 region has the DNA TGTGCCAGCAGTTTAGCGGGAGGGCCCCGGGAGACCCAGTACTTC. Protein sequence: CASSLAGGPRETQYF.

In this sample, this clone turned up a few times. The chain has TRBV6-1 and TRBJ1-1; a weak D match, TRBD1 (5 bases). Trimming removed 10 bases from V and 4 bases from J, with 19 bases in between. Germline V gene sequence: CDR1 MNHNS, CDR2 SASEGT. The CDR3 spans 14 residues. The CDR3 bases are TGTGCCACCAAAACCTCTAGGGGAAGCACTGAAGCTTTCTTT. Encoded protein: CATKTSRGSTEAFF.

V usage is TRBV28 and J usage is TRBJ2-6; unclear D gene. Germline loops: CDR1 MDHEN, CDR2 SYDVKM. V lost 5 bases, J lost 0 bases, and 8 bases lay in between. CDR3 size: 15 residues. CDR3 sequence reads: CASSLPGSGANVLTF. The DNA for the CDR3 is TGTGCCAGCAGTCTTCCAGGCTCTGGGGCCAACGTCCTGACTTTC.